This passage covers 11 T cell receptor beta chains from one sample sequenced in a study of molecular identifiers for immune sequencing clone quantification. TCRdb re-called the PCR reads through MiXCR, storing one row per CDR3 protein. Altogether 68,000 or so distinct CDR3 sequences are present, around 17% being singletons, with the ten largest covering approximately 1.4%. The specimen sequenced was naive CD8+ T cells from blood, with Jurkat cell RNA spiked in. The sample's subset: FACS-sorted CD8+CD4-CCR7+CD45RA+ naive T cells. The receptors derive from a human donor in good health. Some libraries in this study had Jurkat cell RNA spiked in.

In its sample, this clonotype was seen many times. The chain combines TRBV11-2 with TRBJ2-7; D unclear. Germline V CDR1 and CDR2: SGHAT, FQNNGV. Trimming took off 0 bases at V and 2 bases at J, with 5 bases between the two ends. This CDR3 spans 13 amino acids. In DNA form, the CDR3 reads TGTGCCAGCAGCTTAGAACTGCCCTACGAGCAGTACTTC. Protein sequence: CASSLELPYEQYF.

This clonotype appeared many times. Here the CDR3 DNA reads TGTGCCAGCAGTTTCATTGGAGCGGGAACCAATGAGCAGTTCTTC. This sequence encodes CASSFIGAGTNEQFF. The chain combines TRBV27 with TRBJ2-1; 7 nucleotides match TRBD2. Per germline, CDR1 MNHEY and CDR2 SMNVEV (reference sequence). V lost 3 bases to trimming and J lost 6 bases; unmatched junction nucleotides: 8. The CDR3 covers 15 residues.

This clonotype has at least ten counts. This chain links TRBV7-8 with TRBJ2-1; D possibly corresponds to TRBD2 (6 bases). Trimming removed 5 bases from V and 8 bases from J, with 10 bases in between. The germline V gene encodes CDR1 SGHVS and CDR2 FQNEAQ. The CDR3 extends over 12 amino acids. CDR3 in DNA: TGTGCCAGCAGCCCTAGCGTCCATGAGCAGTTCTTC. The encoded protein is CASSPSVHEQFF.

The table lists this clonotype with many counts. The chain joins TRBV28 to TRBJ1-5; D is uncertain. The CDR3 is 15 residues long. The germline gives CDR1 MDHEN, CDR2 SYDVKM. Trimming took 3 bases from V and 4 from J, leaving 13 bases between them. The DNA for the CDR3 is TGTGCCAGCAGTTTGCGGAGACTTGGGAATCAGCCCCAGCATTTT. Translating gives CASSLRRLGNQPQHF.

On this clonotype: One base away lies a much larger clone, so this may be a sequencing read error. The chain uses TRBV29-1 and TRBJ2-7; 9 nucleotides align to TRBD1. Trimming at V came to 8 bases and at J to 7 bases, leaving 9 bases not matched to a gene. The CDR3 runs 12 residues. Germline V lookup: CDR1 SQVTM, CDR2 ANQGSEA. CDR3 in DNA: TGCAGCATAATACAGGGGGCCGGGGAGCAGTACTTC. Amino acid sequence: CSIIQGAGEQYF.

This clonotype was observed at least ten times. The chain links TRBV4-1 to TRBJ2-5; D is perhaps TRBD1 or TRBD2 (5 bases each). V was trimmed by 3 bases and J by 4 bases, leaving 18 bases between them. In germline, CDR1 is MGHRA, CDR2 YSYEKL. The CDR3 length is 16 residues. As DNA, the CDR3 is TGCGCCAGCAGCCACTGGGACCAGGAGTTGGTAGAGACCCAGTACTTC. Encoded protein: CASSHWDQELVETQYF.

The chain employs TRBV7-9 and TRBJ1-2; D unresolved. This CDR3 contains 15 residues. Germline V gene sequence: CDR1 SEHNR, CDR2 FQNEAQ (reference sequence). V was clipped by 5 bases and J by 4 bases, with 17 bases between them. CDR3 in amino acids: CASSRLGFLGYGYTF. CDR3 DNA: TGTGCCAGCAGCCGGTTAGGGTTTCTTGGCTATGGCTACACCTTC.

In its sample, this clonotype was seen a few times. This could be a read error, since a much larger clone is one nucleotide away. The rearrangement joins TRBV24-1 to TRBJ2-3; TRBD1 aligns across 11 bases. This CDR3 has 16 residues. Germline V gene sequence: CDR1 KGHDR, CDR2 SFDVKD. CDR3 amino acids: CASSAGTGGRTDTQYF. The CDR3 nucleotides read TGTGCCTCCAGTGCCGGGACAGGGGGTAGAACAGATACGCAGTATTTT.

This clonotype appeared many times. The rearrangement uses TRBV12-3 or TRBV12-4 and TRBJ2-5, with D possibly being TRBD1 or TRBD2 (6 bases each). The CDR3 spans 16 residues. V gave up 4 bases and J gave up 5 bases, with 20 bases separating them. The CDR3 nucleotides are TGTGCCAGCAGTTCGGGGGCTTCCTCTTACGGGGAGACCCAGTACTTC. Protein product: CASSSGASSYGETQYF.

This clonotype has a count of ten or more. The CDR3 loop is CASSQEGQVNYGYTF. The CDR3 DNA follows: TGCGCCAGCAGCCAAGAGGGACAGGTCAACTATGGCTACACCTTC. The V and J genes are TRBV4-1 and TRBJ1-2, with TRBD1 matching over 8 bases. Germline trimming cut 0 bases from V and 2 bases from J; bases unmatched to any gene: 2. The CDR3 is made up of 15 amino acids. Germline CDR1 and CDR2: MGHRA and YSYEKL.

This clonotype was seen ten or more times. This chain uses TRBV6-5 with TRBJ2-7, with D maybe TRBD2 (7 bases). The CDR3 length is 15 residues. Between the trimmed V and J ends, which lost 6 bases and 5 bases, there was a span of 20 bases. Germline lookup yields CDR1 MNHEY and CDR2 SVGAGI. CDR3 in amino acids: CASSNWGGLYDEQYF. CDR3 coding DNA: TGTGCCAGCAGCAATTGGGGGGGGCTCTACGACGAGCAGTACTTC.